This T cell receptor (beta chain) stems from a study of blood T cell repertoires in COVID-19 (dated by TCRdb to 2019 to 2021). For context, the study as a whole: Samples covering the acute and convalescent phases of COVID-19 were provided by collaborators in the United States, Italy and Spain. The prospective study material was composed of cDNA or gDNA derived from T cells, B-cell-depleted T cells, or PBMCs. Subjects who had been exposed to COVID-19, were actively infected with it, or had recovered from it provided the deeply sampled blood TCRbeta repertoires that made up the dataset. The repertoires were made available in a free public database intended to serve as a resource for research on the immune response to SARS-CoV-2. The samples were drawn from two sources: the first 160 participants of the ongoing ImmuneRACE study, and 1,254 subjects contributed by 6 global collaborators. The sample metadata nearly always contained a de-identified subject ID, COVID-19 status, age in years and sex. Where HLA class I and class II types were available, the types were taken from metadata supplied by the sample provider, not from assay-based typing. Findings and caveats that apply to the study as a whole: How much clinical and demographic metadata was included differed by source and by participant, and the metadata was provided uncurated.

There are 14 amino acids in the CDR3, from cysteine to phenylalanine inclusive. Only the CDR3 DNA is retained, 42 bases long and in frame from the first base. The germline V gene (reference sequence) gives CDR1 as LNHDA and CDR2 as SQIVND. Relative to germline, V is 5 bases shorter and J is 10 bases shorter, with 15 bases between their ends. About this clone itself: What this receptor recognizes is not known. Base quality data are lacking; no much larger clone is found one base away.

TCRbeta CDR3 regions were amplified from genomic DNA by means of the immunoSEQ Assay, a bias-controlled multiplex PCR. Under the source paper's analysis protocol: Within the assay, amplification of reference gene primers was used to estimate how many nucleated cells each sample contained. To quantify the absolute abundance of each unique TCRbeta CDR3 rearrangement, sequence reads were collapsed and filtered. For each sample, productive Simpson clonality was calculated as the square root of Simpson's diversity index across productive rearrangements. TCRdb holds this immuneACCESS table with in-frame rearrangements only. Some clones are missing; in checked studies, unresolved V genes explain under half, and the rest has no known cause. V and J calls and clone size come straight from that table; D and trimming were deduced from the DNA. Within this sample are around 320,000 clones, with roughly 91% of them counted one time only. The ten largest clones capture roughly 2.9% of the sample.

In the prospective study, participants were 18 to 89 years old, resided in about two dozen geographic areas of the United States, and were enrolled through a virtual design. Cohort assignment in the prospective study relied on participant-reported clinical history from a screening survey and a study questionnaire. Exposed participants had been in contact with someone with a PCR-confirmed or clinician-diagnosed COVID-19 case within 2 weeks of study entry. Each participant in the prospective study had whole blood, serum and a nasopharyngeal or oropharyngeal swab collected by mobile phlebotomists. Additional blood draws and questionnaires over an approximately 2-month period could optionally be provided by prospective study participants. Before DNA extraction, prospective study blood samples were shipped either frozen or at room temperature.

The sequence joins TRBV19 to TRBJ1-6, and possibly TRBD1, on 6 matching bases. Sequencing was carried out using PBMCs or T cells enriched from blood (not recorded which). The source is a woman in her forties or fifties who had been exposed to COVID-19. The DNA reads TGTGCCAGTAGTCGTACAGGGTCAGACTCACCCCTCCACTTT. Its translation is CASSRTGSDSPLHF. Where the CDR3 stops, the reference TRBV19 and TRBJ1-6 genes take over; the full variable domain is DGGITQSPKYLFRKEGQNVTLSCEQNLNHDAMYWYRQDPGQGLRLIYYSQIVNDFQKGDIAEGYSVSREKKESFPLTVTSAQKNPTAFYLCASSRTGSDSPLHFGNGTRLTVT.